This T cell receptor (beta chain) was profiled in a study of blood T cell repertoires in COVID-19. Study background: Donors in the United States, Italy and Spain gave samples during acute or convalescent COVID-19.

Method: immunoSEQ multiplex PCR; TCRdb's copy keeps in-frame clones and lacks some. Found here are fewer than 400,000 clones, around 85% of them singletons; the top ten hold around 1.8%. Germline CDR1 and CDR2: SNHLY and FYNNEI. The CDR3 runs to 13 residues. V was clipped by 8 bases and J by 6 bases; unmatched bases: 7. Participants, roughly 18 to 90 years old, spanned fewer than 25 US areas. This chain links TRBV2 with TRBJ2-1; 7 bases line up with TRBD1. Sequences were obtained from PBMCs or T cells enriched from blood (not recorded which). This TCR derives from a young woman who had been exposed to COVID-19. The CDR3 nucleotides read TGTGCCAGCGAGTGGGACAGAGCCAATGAGCAGTTCTTC. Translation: CASEWDRANEQFF.